The clone carrying this T cell receptor (beta chain) was found many times. Its target is not known. The record originates from a study of CD8 T cells in ankylosing spondylitis. Whole-study results and caveats: Ankylosing spondylitis blood appeared to be characterized by a TCR beta motif of about eight highly homologous variants. Relatively scarce in peripheral blood, disease-linked clones were CD8+.

Germline V gene lookup returns CDR1 SGHKS and CDR2 YYEKEE (reference sequence). The CDR3 is 16 amino acids. Germline trimming cut 4 bases from V and 3 bases from J; bases unmatched to any gene: 7. TCRdb re-derived calls from the 5' RACE reads in MiXCR, one entry per CDR3 protein. Here the sample spans 130,000 or so distinct CDR3 sequences, roughly 6.6% being singletons. Material: blood, either unsorted or a sorted T cell fraction (not recorded which). This rearrangement joins TRBV5-5 to TRBJ2-3; the match to TRBD2 covers 11 bases. This TCR derives from a male donor with ankylosing spondylitis or in good health (not recorded which). DNA of the CDR3: TGTGCCAGCAGCCCAATAGCGGGGGGGTGGACAGATACGCAGTATTTT. Translated, it gives CASSPIAGGWTDTQYF.